This is a list of T cell receptor beta chains from one sample in a study of shared clonotypes between healthy human individuals. Some clones are missing from TCRdb's copy, which holds only in-frame ones; the method was immunoSEQ multiplex PCR. The sample has 550,000 to 600,000 clones, just over 75% seen once. Sequences were obtained from PBMCs. Receptors originate from a woman between 40 and 50 years old in good health. Some clones in this sample may be carry-over from other donors' samples. Both conserved end residues are part of each CDR3. The D gene is left open where the match is weak. A row's size may be missing; if present it is once, few, many or a size class.

j_call clone_size d_call cdr3_length v_call cdr3_aa cdr3_nt
TRBJ2-3 NA TRBD2 17 TRBV25-1 CASSPLGLAGGTDTQYF TGTGCCAGCAGTCCCCTGGGACTAGCGGGTGGCACAGATACGCAGTATTTT
TRBJ2-1 NA TRBD1 17 TRBV5-6 CASSLGSRTGPLNEQFF TGTGCCAGCAGCTTGGGAAGTAGGACAGGGCCCCTCAATGAGCAGTTCTTC
TRBJ2-4 NA TRBD2 15 TRBV6-1 CASSEGLADQNIQYF TGTGCCAGCAGTGAGGGACTAGCGGACCAAAACATTCAGTACTTC
TRBJ1-2 NA NA 14 TRBV19 CASRTFEQDYGYTF TGTGCCAGTAGGACATTTGAACAGGACTATGGCTACACCTTC
TRBJ1-2 many NA 15 TRBV2 CASSEGLGPNYGYTF TGTGCCAGCAGTGAGGGTCTAGGGCCTAACTATGGCTACACCTTC
TRBJ2-1 NA TRBD2 10 TRBV6-1 CVAGDNEQFF TGTGTAGCGGGAGACAATGAGCAGTTCTTC
TRBJ1-2 few NA 14 TRBV28 CASSLTTSNYGYTF TGTGCCAGCAGCTTAACGACCTCTAACTATGGCTACACCTTC
TRBJ2-1 NA NA 17 TRBV16 CASSLQPGRVAYNEQFF TGTGCCAGCAGCCTACAACCCGGCAGGGTGGCATACAATGAGCAGTTCTTC
TRBJ2-7 few NA 15 TRBV11-2 CASSLDSDSSYEQYF TGTGCCAGCAGCTTAGATTCGGACAGCTCCTACGAGCAGTACTTC
TRBJ2-7 NA NA 14 TRBV30 CAWNPTGGTYEQYF TGTGCCTGGAACCCTACGGGGGGCACCTACGAGCAGTACTTC
TRBJ1-5 NA TRBD1 14 TRBV27 CASSRTGRNQPQHF TGTGCCAGCAGTAGGACAGGACGCAATCAGCCCCAGCATTTT
TRBJ1-2 many TRBD1 14 TRBV6-6 CASFGTAVNYGYTF TGTGCCAGCTTCGGGACAGCGGTCAACTATGGCTACACCTTC
TRBJ1-2 NA NA 14 TRBV19 CASTQLQGSRGYTF TGTGCCAGTACCCAACTACAGGGATCTCGAGGCTACACCTTC
TRBJ1-2 NA NA 16 TRBV5-1 CASSLALGGGHSGYTF TGCGCCAGCAGCTTGGCCCTCGGTGGGGGCCATAGCGGCTACACCTTC
TRBJ2-5 NA TRBD1 14 TRBV7-9 CASSRQGSAETQYF TGTGCCAGCAGCAGACAGGGTTCGGCAGAGACCCAGTACTTC
TRBJ2-5 NA TRBD1 14 TRBV25-1 CASSLLDRGETQYF TGTGCCAGCAGTCTTTTAGACAGGGGAGAGACCCAGTACTTC
TRBJ2-1 NA TRBD1 15 TRBV7-9 CASSPRGLVDNEQFF TGTGCCAGCAGCCCCAGGGGGCTCGTGGACAATGAGCAGTTCTTC
TRBJ2-3 NA NA 13 TRBV7-3 CASSFGGPDTQYF TGTGCCAGCAGCTTCGGAGGCCCAGATACGCAGTATTTT
TRBJ2-3 NA TRBD2 15 TRBV2 CASTPGLAATDTQYF TGTGCCAGCACTCCGGGACTAGCGGCCACAGATACGCAGTATTTT
TRBJ2-4 NA TRBD1 14 TRBV2 CASSGTGGKNIQYF TGTGCCAGCAGTGGGACAGGGGGTAAAAACATTCAGTACTTC
TRBJ2-6 NA NA 13 TRBV2 CASFFSGANVLTF TGTGCCAGCTTCTTCTCTGGGGCCAACGTCCTGACTTTC
TRBJ1-1 few NA 13 TRBV2 CASIVDAYTEAFF TGTGCCAGCATCGTAGACGCATACACTGAAGCTTTCTTT
TRBJ2-5 few NA 16 TRBV11-1 CASSFPQDQDSETQYF TGTGCCAGCAGCTTCCCCCAGGACCAAGATTCAGAGACCCAGTACTTC
TRBJ1-4 NA NA 14 TRBV27 CASSFWGGNEKLFF TGTGCCAGCAGTTTCTGGGGGGGAAATGAAAAACTGTTTTTT
TRBJ1-4 NA NA 13 TRBV28 CASSLDLNEKLFF TGTGCCAGCAGTTTAGACTTAAATGAAAAACTGTTTTTT
TRBJ2-2 NA TRBD2 17 TRBV10-2 CASSSPGLAGGTGELFF TGCGCCAGCAGTAGTCCGGGACTAGCGGGAGGGACCGGGGAGCTGTTTTTT
TRBJ2-3 many TRBD2 16 TRBV11-2 CASGASGGIWTDTQYF TGTGCCAGCGGGGCTAGCGGGGGGATTTGGACAGATACGCAGTATTTT
TRBJ2-7 NA NA 16 TRBV10-3 CAISVDTPAGGGEQYF TGTGCCATCAGTGTGGACACACCAGCGGGTGGGGGCGAGCAGTACTTC
TRBJ2-7 NA NA 15 TRBV28 CASSFSGLGSYEQYF TGTGCCAGCAGTTTTTCAGGGCTAGGCTCCTACGAGCAGTACTTC